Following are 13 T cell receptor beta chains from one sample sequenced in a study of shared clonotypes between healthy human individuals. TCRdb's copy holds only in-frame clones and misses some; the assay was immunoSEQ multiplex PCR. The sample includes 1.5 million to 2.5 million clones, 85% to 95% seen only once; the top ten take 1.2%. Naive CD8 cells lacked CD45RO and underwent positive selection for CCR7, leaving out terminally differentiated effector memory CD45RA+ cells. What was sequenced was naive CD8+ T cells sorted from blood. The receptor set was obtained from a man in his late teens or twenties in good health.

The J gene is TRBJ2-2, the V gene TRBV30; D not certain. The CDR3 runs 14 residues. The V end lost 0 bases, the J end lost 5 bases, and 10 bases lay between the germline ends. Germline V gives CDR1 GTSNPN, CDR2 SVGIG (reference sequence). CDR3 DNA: TGTGCCTGGAGTGTAATAGGGAATACCGGGGAGCTGTTTTTT. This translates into CAWSVIGNTGELFF.

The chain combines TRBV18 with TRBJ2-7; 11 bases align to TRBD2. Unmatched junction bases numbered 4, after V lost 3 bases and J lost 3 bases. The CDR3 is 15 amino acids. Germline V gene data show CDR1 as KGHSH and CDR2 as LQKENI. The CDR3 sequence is CASSPSGTSGYEQYF. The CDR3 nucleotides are TGTGCCAGCTCACCCTCCGGGACTAGCGGCTACGAGCAGTACTTC.

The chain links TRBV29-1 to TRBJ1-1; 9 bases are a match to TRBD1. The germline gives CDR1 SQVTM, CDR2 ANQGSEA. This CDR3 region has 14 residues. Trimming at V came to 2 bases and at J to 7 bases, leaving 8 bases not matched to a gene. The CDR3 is CSVEPPGQGIEAFF. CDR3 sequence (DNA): TGCAGCGTTGAACCTCCGGGACAGGGAATTGAAGCTTTCTTT.

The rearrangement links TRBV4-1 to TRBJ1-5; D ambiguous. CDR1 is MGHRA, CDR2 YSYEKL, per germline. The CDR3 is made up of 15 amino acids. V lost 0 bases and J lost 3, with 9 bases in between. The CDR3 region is CASSQERHSNQPQHF. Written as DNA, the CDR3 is TGCGCCAGCAGCCAAGAGCGGCATTCCAATCAGCCCCAGCATTTT.

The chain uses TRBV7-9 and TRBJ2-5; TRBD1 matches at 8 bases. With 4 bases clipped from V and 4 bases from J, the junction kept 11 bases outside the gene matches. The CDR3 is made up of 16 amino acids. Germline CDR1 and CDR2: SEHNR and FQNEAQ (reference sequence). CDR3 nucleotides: TGTGCCAGCAGCTCCCCAAACCGGGACAGGCGAGAGACCCAGTACTTC. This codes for CASSSPNRDRRETQYF.

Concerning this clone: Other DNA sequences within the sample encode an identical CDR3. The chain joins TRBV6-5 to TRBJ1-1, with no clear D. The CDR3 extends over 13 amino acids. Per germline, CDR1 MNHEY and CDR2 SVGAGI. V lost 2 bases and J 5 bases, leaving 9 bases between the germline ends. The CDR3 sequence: CASSYPGWTEAFF. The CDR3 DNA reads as TGTGCCAGCAGTTACCCCGGGTGGACTGAAGCTTTCTTT.

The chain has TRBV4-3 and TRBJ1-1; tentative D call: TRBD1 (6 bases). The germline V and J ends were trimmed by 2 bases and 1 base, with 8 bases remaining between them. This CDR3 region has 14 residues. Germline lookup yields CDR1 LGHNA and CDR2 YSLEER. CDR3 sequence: CASSQQGTNTEAFF. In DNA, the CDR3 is TGCGCCAGCAGCCAACAGGGGACGAACACTGAAGCTTTCTTT.

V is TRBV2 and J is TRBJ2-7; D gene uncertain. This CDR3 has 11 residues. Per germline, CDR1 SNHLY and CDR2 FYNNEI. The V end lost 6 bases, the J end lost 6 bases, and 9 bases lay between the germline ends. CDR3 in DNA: TGTGCCAGCAGAAGGATCATCGAGCAGTACTTC. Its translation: CASRRIIEQYF.

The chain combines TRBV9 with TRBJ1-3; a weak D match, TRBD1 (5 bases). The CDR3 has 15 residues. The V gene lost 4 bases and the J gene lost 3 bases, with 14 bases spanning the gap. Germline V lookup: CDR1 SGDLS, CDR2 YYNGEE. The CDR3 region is CASSPQGASGNTIYF. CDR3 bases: TGTGCCAGCAGCCCACAAGGGGCTAGTGGAAACACCATATATTTT.

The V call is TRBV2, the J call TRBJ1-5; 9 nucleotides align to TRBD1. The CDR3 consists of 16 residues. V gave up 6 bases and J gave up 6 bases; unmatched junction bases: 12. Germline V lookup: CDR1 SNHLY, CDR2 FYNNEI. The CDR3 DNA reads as TGTGCCAGCAGGGGGCGTCGACAGGGGGTTCTTCAGCCCCAGCATTTT. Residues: CASRGRRQGVLQPQHF.

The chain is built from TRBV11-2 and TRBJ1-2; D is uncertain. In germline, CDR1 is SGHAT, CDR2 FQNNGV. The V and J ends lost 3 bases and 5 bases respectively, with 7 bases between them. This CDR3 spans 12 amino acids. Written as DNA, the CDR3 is TGTGCCAGCAGCTTTCGGGGATATGGCTACACCTTC. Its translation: CASSFRGYGYTF.

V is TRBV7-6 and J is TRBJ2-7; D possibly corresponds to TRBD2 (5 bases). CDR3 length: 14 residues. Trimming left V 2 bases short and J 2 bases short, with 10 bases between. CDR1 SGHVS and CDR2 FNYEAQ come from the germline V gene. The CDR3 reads CASSLLSGTYEQYF. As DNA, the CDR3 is TGTGCCAGCAGCTTATTGTCCGGGACCTACGAGCAGTACTTC. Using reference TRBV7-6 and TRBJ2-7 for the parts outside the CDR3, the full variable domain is GAGVSQSPRYKVTKRGQDVALRCDPISGHVSLYWYRQALGQGPEFLTYFNYEAQQDKSGLPNDRFSAERPEGSISTLTIQRTEQRDSAMYRCASSLLSGTYEQYFGPGTRLTVT.

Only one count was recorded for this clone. The DNA of the CDR3 is TGCGCCAGCAGCTCCGGGACAGGCACGAGCTACACCTTC. Translating it yields CASSSGTGTSYTF. The chain uses TRBV10-1 and TRBJ1-2, with 8 bases matching TRBD1. The germline CDR1 and CDR2 sequences are WNHNN and SYGVQD (reference sequence). The CDR3 is 13 residues long. The V segment lost 6 bases and the J segment 9 bases; nucleotides outside the gene matches: 9.